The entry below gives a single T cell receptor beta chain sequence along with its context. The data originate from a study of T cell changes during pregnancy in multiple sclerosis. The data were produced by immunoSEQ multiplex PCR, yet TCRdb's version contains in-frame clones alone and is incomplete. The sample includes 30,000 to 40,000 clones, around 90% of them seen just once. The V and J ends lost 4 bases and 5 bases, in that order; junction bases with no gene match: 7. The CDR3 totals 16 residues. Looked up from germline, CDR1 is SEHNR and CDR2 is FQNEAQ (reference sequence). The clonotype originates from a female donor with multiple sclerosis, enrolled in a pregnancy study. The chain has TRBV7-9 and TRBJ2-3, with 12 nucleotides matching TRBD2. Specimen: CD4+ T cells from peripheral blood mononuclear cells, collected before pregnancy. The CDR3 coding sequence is TGTGCCAGCAGCTCCTGGACTAGCGGGGTTGGAGATACGCAGTATTTT. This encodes CASSSWTSGVGDTQYF.